The 10 T cell receptor beta chains below all came from one sample that was sequenced in a study of T cells after yellow fever vaccination. TCRdb called the 5' RACE reads again in MiXCR, with one record for every CDR3 protein. The table includes roughly 300,000 distinct CDR3 sequences, around 6.8% detected once. The material was PBMCs, obtained around 45 days after the first yellow fever vaccination. The receptors derive from a man younger than 35 who received the YFV17D yellow fever vaccine.

This clonotype was counted at least ten times. The chain joins TRBV10-3 to TRBJ2-1, with D possibly being TRBD2 (6 bases). The CDR3 contains 16 residues. The V gene's germline CDR1 is ENHRY and CDR2 SYGVKD. Deletions cut 10 bases from V and 4 bases from J, with 23 bases between. CDR3 loop: CATWGDQGSAYNEQFF. CDR3 sequence (DNA): TGTGCCACATGGGGGGACCAGGGTTCGGCTTACAATGAGCAGTTCTTC.

This rearrangement joins TRBV18 to TRBJ2-7; 10 positions agree with TRBD1. The germline V gene has CDR1 KGHSH and CDR2 LQKENI. With 3 bases clipped from V and 7 bases from J, the junction kept 9 bases outside the gene matches. CDR3 size: 15 residues. The CDR3 DNA reads as TGTGCCAGCTCACCGTCCCGGGACAGGGGCGAGGAGCAGTACTTC. Amino acids: CASSPSRDRGEEQYF.

The chain links TRBV3-1 to TRBJ1-2; 8 positions agree with TRBD1. V gave up 6 bases and J gave up 5 bases; unmatched junction bases: 5. Germline CDR1 LGHDT, CDR2 YNNKEL (reference sequence). This CDR3 contains 13 residues. CDR3 in DNA: TGTGCCAGCAGATCAGGGGGCGGATATGGCTACACCTTC. As protein: CASRSGGGYGYTF.

This clonotype was recorded a few times. The genes are TRBV2 and TRBJ1-1, with no clear D. V lost 4 bases, J lost 5 bases, and 11 bases lay in between. Germline loops: CDR1 SNHLY, CDR2 FYNNEI. This CDR3 contains 13 residues. This CDR3 is CASSVRQKTEAFF. In nucleotides, the CDR3 is TGTGCCAGCAGTGTGAGACAAAAGACTGAAGCTTTCTTT.

This clonotype was seen repeatedly, ten times or more. V is TRBV27 and J is TRBJ2-1, with 10 bases fitting TRBD1. The V gene's germline CDR1 is MNHEY and CDR2 SMNVEV (reference sequence). The junction had 18 bases not matched to a gene; V was cut back by 8 bases and J by 5 bases. The length of the CDR3 is 18 residues. The CDR3 protein is CASGDLTTGGDLHNEQFF. The CDR3, as DNA: TGTGCCAGCGGAGACCTCACGACAGGGGGCGATTTGCACAATGAGCAGTTCTTC.

This sequence joins TRBV7-9 and TRBJ2-7; D unclear. The CDR3 runs 11 residues. Trimming stripped 5 bases from V and 4 bases from J, with 6 bases between. CDR1 SEHNR and CDR2 FQNEAQ come from the germline V gene (reference sequence). The CDR3 nucleotides are TGTGCCAGCAGCGATGGTTACGAGCAGTACTTC. This sequence encodes CASSDGYEQYF.

This clonotype has just a few counts. V and J are TRBV29-1 and TRBJ2-2; no clear D gene. V dropped 7 bases and J dropped 4 bases, with 10 bases sitting between them. Germline V CDR1 and CDR2: SQVTM, ANQGSEA. The CDR3 is made up of 12 amino acids. CDR3 DNA sequence: TGCAGCGCGGTGTGGGGCACCGGGGAGCTGTTTTTT. As protein: CSAVWGTGELFF.

The V and J genes are TRBV27 and TRBJ2-2; TRBD2 matches at 9 bases. CDR3 length: 16 residues. CDR1 MNHEY and CDR2 SMNVEV come from the germline V gene (reference sequence). V was pared by 4 bases and J by 7 bases, with 10 bases of the junction left unmatched. The CDR3 sequence: CASSSGSGLAFGELFF. CDR3 nucleotide sequence: TGTGCCAGCAGTTCAGGCTCGGGACTAGCTTTCGGGGAGCTGTTTTTT.

This clonotype was recorded a few times. The chain has TRBV5-1 and TRBJ2-4, with a weak D call TRBD2 (7 bases). Between the trimmed V and J ends, which lost 1 base and 7 bases, there was a span of 15 bases. The CDR3 extends over 15 amino acids. Germline V gene data show CDR1 as SGHRS and CDR2 as YFSETQ. CDR3 sequence reads: CASSLLPGGGNIQYF. CDR3 sequence (DNA): TGCGCCAGCAGCTTGCTCCCGGGGGGCGGGAACATTCAGTACTTC.

This clonotype was detected a few times. CDR3 amino acids: CASSSTASYGYTF. The CDR3, as DNA: TGCGCCAGCAGCTCGACAGCTTCATATGGCTACACCTTC. The chain couples TRBV5-1 to TRBJ1-2; D is possibly TRBD1 (5 bases). The CDR3 sequence is 13 residues long. V dropped 3 bases and J dropped 5 bases, with 11 bases sitting between them. Germline CDR1 SGHRS, CDR2 YFSETQ. The entire variable domain, with the rest obtained from reference TRBV5-1 and TRBJ1-2, is as follows: KAGVTQTPRYLIKTRGQQVTLSCSPISGHRSVSWYQQTPGQGLQFLFEYFSETQRNKGNFPGRFSGRQFSNSRSEMNVSTLELGDSALYLCASSSTASYGYTFGSGTRLTVV.